The 18 T cell receptor beta chains listed next were all sequenced from one sample in a study of T-cell memory formation after mild COVID-19. Using its own MiXCR run on the 5' RACE reads, TCRdb lists one record per CDR3 protein. The sample has hundreds of thousands of distinct CDR3 sequences, around 15% seen once. Sequencing was done on a sample of PBMCs or a T cell subset sorted from them (not recorded which). These receptors were taken from a man aged 18 to 29 who had mild COVID-19 (a few samples of this study predate the infection). Cell type and time point are not known.

The chain is built from TRBV7-3 and TRBJ2-7; no definite D call. Trimming removed 3 bases at V and 4 bases at J, with 13 bases between. The CDR3 contains 14 residues. CDR1 is SGHTA and CDR2 is FQGTGA in the germline V gene. CDR3 sequence: CASSFCGVGYEQYF. CDR3 DNA: TGTGCCAGCAGCTTTTGCGGCGTCGGGTACGAGCAGTACTTC.

Only a few counts were recorded for this clonotype. The chain is built from TRBV29-1 and TRBJ2-2, with 9 bases aligning to TRBD2. There are 15 residues in the CDR3. Germline CDR1 reads SQVTM; CDR2 reads ANQGSEA. Unmatched junction bases numbered 7, after V lost 1 base and J lost 7 bases. CDR3 coding DNA: TGCAGCGTTGAAGTAGCGGGGGCTGAGAACGGGGAGCTGTTTTTT. Amino acids: CSVEVAGAENGELFF.

This clonotype was seen a handful of times. This sequence joins TRBV12-3 or TRBV12-4 and TRBJ2-5; unclear D gene. V was pared by 2 bases and J by 3 bases, with 7 bases between. This CDR3 contains 13 residues. This CDR3 reads CASSLFGKETQYF. The DNA of the CDR3 is TGTGCCAGCAGTTTATTTGGGAAAGAGACCCAGTACTTC.

This chain links TRBV7-9 with TRBJ2-1; tentative D call: TRBD2 (5 bases). The V gene lost 2 bases and the J gene lost 15 bases, with 14 bases spanning the gap. CDR1 is SEHNR and CDR2 is FQNEAQ in the germline V gene (reference sequence). This CDR3 comprises 12 residues. CDR3 protein: CASSLPAEVWFF. The CDR3 DNA is TGTGCCAGCAGCTTACCGGCGGAGGTGTGGTTCTTC.

This clonotype was seen a few times. The J gene is TRBJ1-5, the V gene TRBV6-2 or TRBV6-3; D is undetermined. Germline CDR1 and CDR2: MNHEY and SVGEGT. The CDR3 sequence is 14 residues long. Trimming shortened V by 6 bases and J by 0 bases, and 9 bases separated the two germline ends. Written as DNA, the CDR3 is TGTGCCAGCAGATGGATGGATAGCAATCAGCCCCAGCATTTT. Its translation is CASRWMDSNQPQHF.

The V gene is TRBV7-2, the J gene TRBJ2-3, with 8 bases aligning to TRBD2. CDR1 and CDR2 from the germline V gene are SGHTA and FQGNSA. V lost 2 bases and J lost 4; bases outside the gene matches: 14. There are 18 residues in the CDR3. The CDR3 DNA follows: TGTGCCAGCAGCTTATCCCCCGGGGGGGGGAACCTCCCAGATACGCAGTATTTT. As protein: CASSLSPGGGNLPDTQYF.

The rearrangement joins TRBV5-6 to TRBJ1-1, with D possibly TRBD1 on 5 matching bases. Germline CDR1 reads SGHDT; CDR2 reads YYEEEE. The CDR3 runs to 14 residues. V lost 4 bases to trimming and J lost 1 base, with 11 bases between them. CDR3 protein: CASSPGDRNTEAFF. CDR3 DNA: TGTGCCAGCAGCCCCGGGGACCGGAACACTGAAGCTTTCTTT.

The V call is TRBV5-1, the J call TRBJ2-5; no clear D gene. The germline V gene has CDR1 SGHRS and CDR2 YFSETQ. This CDR3 spans 16 amino acids. The germline V and J ends were trimmed by 1 base and 2 bases, with 15 bases remaining between them. This CDR3 is CASSLSQPQTQETQYF. CDR3 in DNA: TGCGCCAGCAGCTTGTCGCAGCCTCAAACTCAAGAGACCCAGTACTTC.

This rearrangement joins TRBV20-1 to TRBJ1-6, with D tentatively TRBD1 (6 bases). The CDR3 has 14 residues. V was trimmed by 4 bases and J by 10 bases, leaving 17 bases between them. Germline V gene sequence: CDR1 DFQATT, CDR2 SNEGSKA (reference sequence). The CDR3 sequence is CSAKQGRLSSPLHF. The CDR3 DNA reads TGCAGTGCTAAGCAGGGGCGGCTCAGCTCACCCCTCCACTTT.

In its sample, this clonotype was seen a few times. The chain links TRBV6-5 to TRBJ2-1; 8 bases agree with TRBD2. The CDR3 is 17 amino acids. Losses at the gene ends were 2 bases for V and 0 bases for J; bases not matched to a gene: 6. Looked up from germline, CDR1 is MNHEY and CDR2 is SVGAGI. This chain's CDR3 is CASSYAGGRSSYNEQFF. The CDR3, as DNA: TGTGCCAGCAGTTACGCGGGGGGCCGTAGCTCCTACAATGAGCAGTTCTTC.

This clonotype was counted a few times. V usage is TRBV4-1 and J usage is TRBJ2-5; the match to TRBD2 covers 10 bases. CDR1 is MGHRA and CDR2 is YSYEKL in the germline V gene. The V and J ends lost 5 bases and 10 bases, in that order; junction bases with no gene match: 13. The CDR3 sequence is 15 residues long. This chain's CDR3 is CASSSLAGVSRVQYF. CDR3 in DNA: TGCGCCAGCAGCTCCCTAGCGGGGGTGTCTCGGGTCCAGTACTTC.

The table lists this clonotype with many counts. The CDR3 sequence: CASSLAGSYEQYV. In DNA, the CDR3 is TGTGCCAGCAGCTTAGCCGGTTCCTACGAGCAGTACGTC. V is TRBV7-9 and J is TRBJ2-7, with no clear D. The germline CDR1 and CDR2 sequences are SEHNR and FQNEAQ (reference sequence). This CDR3 region has 13 residues. With 0 bases removed from V and 1 base from J, the gap between germline ends came to 4 bases.

The chain is built from TRBV7-3 and TRBJ2-3; 15 bases are a match to TRBD2. CDR1 is SGHTA, CDR2 FQGTGA, per germline. The V and J ends lost 4 bases and 10 bases, in that order; junction bases with no gene match: 3. The CDR3 sequence is 14 residues long. CDR3 sequence: CASSSGLAGGAQYF. DNA for the CDR3: TGTGCCAGCAGCTCCGGACTAGCGGGGGGGGCGCAGTATTTT.

This clonotype has more than one count but fewer than ten. This chain uses TRBV15 with TRBJ2-1; 7 bases map to TRBD2. The germline V gene encodes CDR1 LNHNV and CDR2 YYDKDF (reference sequence). The CDR3 contains 18 residues. The J segment lost 0 bases and the V segment lost 4 bases, leaving 12 bases of the junction unmatched. CDR3 DNA: TGTGCCACCAGCACACCCATTATAGCGGGCCTCTCCTACAATGAGCAGTTCTTC. Translation gives CATSTPIIAGLSYNEQFF.

CDR3 in DNA: TGTGCCAGCAGCTTAAATCCCCGGGACAGGGGGATGAACACTGAAGCTTTCTTT. It yields the protein CASSLNPRDRGMNTEAFF. The V call is TRBV7-3, the J call TRBJ1-1, with 11 nucleotides matching TRBD1. V lost 1 base and J lost 0; bases outside the gene matches: 7. CDR1 is SGHTA and CDR2 is FQGTGA in the germline V gene. The CDR3 is made up of 18 amino acids.

In this sample, this clonotype turned up a few times. This chain links TRBV5-1 with TRBJ1-1; possible D gene TRBD1, 5 bases. Germline lookup yields CDR1 SGHRS and CDR2 YFSETQ. Trimming took off 4 bases at V and 4 bases at J, with 14 bases between the two ends. This CDR3 contains 14 residues. CDR3 sequence: CASSTTGTTTEAFF. CDR3 nucleotide sequence: TGCGCCAGCAGCACCACCGGGACGACCACTGAAGCTTTCTTT.

This sequence joins TRBV7-2 and TRBJ1-4, with D possibly TRBD1 on 5 matching bases. This CDR3 region has 13 residues. The V gene's germline CDR1 is SGHTA and CDR2 FQGNSA. Trimming took 5 bases from V and 6 from J, leaving 10 bases between them. The CDR3 reads CASSTGTDEKLFF. The DNA for the CDR3 is TGTGCCAGCAGCACCGGGACGGATGAAAAACTGTTTTTT.

This clonotype was observed a handful of times. The V gene is TRBV9, the J gene TRBJ1-6; D unresolved. CDR3 length equals 14 residues. Trimming stripped 0 bases from V and 8 bases from J, with 9 bases between. Germline assignment: CDR1 SGDLS and CDR2 YYNGEE. In DNA, the CDR3 is TGTGCCAGCAGCGTAGGGGCGTTGGATTCACCCCTCCACTTT. It is translated as CASSVGALDSPLHF.